This TCR beta chain came from a study of cytomegalovirus exposure and HLA in healthy donors. Points from the study as a whole: The number of N-insertions in an Asian-associated ancestry cluster was reportedly below the approximately 700-donor mean in a later analysis.

The CDR3 extends over 14 amino acids. Germline V CDR1 and CDR2: SGHVS, FNYEAQ. The V and J ends lost 5 bases and 2 bases respectively, with 9 bases between them. Concerning this clone: Its cognate antigen is unknown.

The PCR contained 60 Vbeta and 13 Jbeta primers. Some clones are missing from TCRdb's copy, which holds only in-frame ones; the method was immunoSEQ multiplex PCR. The sample has about 180,000 clones; around 76% are singletons. What was sequenced was PBMCs. This receptor was obtained from a man aged 40-50 years in good health and CMV-seronegative. The rearrangement uses TRBV7-6 and TRBJ1-4; D possibly corresponds to TRBD1 (6 bases). Here the CDR3 DNA reads TGTGCCAGCAGCCCAGGGGTCACTAATGAAAAACTGTTTTTT. It codes for CASSPGVTNEKLFF.